The 7 T cell receptor beta chains reported below all come from one sample, sequenced in a study of cytomegalovirus exposure and HLA in healthy donors. The PCR ran on 60 Vbeta and 13 Jbeta primers. The repertoire was sequenced with immunoSEQ multiplex PCR; TCRdb's copy has only in-frame clones and lacks some. The sample includes approximately 190,000 clones, around 90% seen only once; the top ten take about 1%. The sequenced sample consisted of PBMCs. Source of these receptors: a boy between 2 and 10 years old in good health and CMV-seronegative.

The chain joins TRBV7-9 to TRBJ1-2, with a weak D call TRBD1 (5 bases). V dropped 7 bases and J dropped 3 bases, with 21 bases sitting between them. This CDR3 is 16 amino acids long. Germline V gene lookup returns CDR1 SEHNR and CDR2 FQNEAQ (reference sequence). CDR3 sequence reads: CASTPGRGIEDYGYTF. In DNA, the CDR3 is TGTGCCAGCACCCCTGGTAGGGGCATAGAAGACTATGGCTACACCTTC.

The chain has TRBV6-1 and TRBJ2-3, with 13 bases that match TRBD2. Germline V lookup: CDR1 MNHNS, CDR2 SASEGT. V lost 4 bases, J lost 1 base, and 11 bases stayed unmatched. This CDR3 is 19 amino acids long. The CDR3 region is CASSGELAGGPHRTDTQYF. The CDR3 nucleotides read TGTGCCAGCAGTGGGGAACTAGCGGGAGGGCCCCATCGCACAGATACGCAGTATTTT.

The chain recombines TRBV27 with TRBJ1-4, with 7 bases identical to TRBD1. This CDR3 has 17 residues. The ends lost 2 bases at V and 7 bases at J; junction bases unmatched: 13. Germline V CDR1 and CDR2: MNHEY, SMNVEV (reference sequence). The chain's CDR3 is CASSLLPQQGQREKLFF. The CDR3 DNA reads as TGTGCCAGCAGTTTACTCCCGCAACAGGGGCAGCGTGAAAAACTGTTTTTT.

J is TRBJ2-7 and V is TRBV4-1; 7 bases match TRBD2. J was trimmed by 3 bases and V by 3 bases; bases with no gene match: 17. The CDR3 is 18 amino acids. CDR1 and CDR2 from the germline V gene are MGHRA and YSYEKL. The CDR3 sequence: CASSQVLATGGPGYEQYF. CDR3 sequence (DNA): TGCGCCAGCAGCCAGGTCCTAGCTACGGGGGGACCGGGCTACGAGCAGTACTTC.

The rearrangement links TRBV9 to TRBJ2-3, with D possibly TRBD2 on 6 matching bases. The CDR3 spans 14 residues. Germline V gene data show CDR1 as SGDLS and CDR2 as YYNGEE. Trimming took off 6 bases at V and 2 bases at J, with 13 bases between the two ends. The DNA for the CDR3 is TGTGCCAGCACCCGGTCGGGAGTCACAGATACGCAGTATTTT. It codes for CASTRSGVTDTQYF. Variable domain in full (rest from reference TRBV9 and TRBJ2-3): DSGVTQTPKHLITATGQRVTLRCSPRSGDLSVYWYQQSLDQGLQFLIQYYNGEERAKGNILERFSAQQFPDLHSELNLSSLELGDSALYFCASTRSGVTDTQYFGPGTRLTVL.

This chain joins TRBV6-6 and TRBJ1-6; 9 bases map to TRBD1. The CDR3 is made up of 16 amino acids. V shed 0 bases and J 7 bases; nucleotides not matched to a gene: 4. Germline assignment: CDR1 MNHNY and CDR2 SVGAGI (reference sequence). CDR3 sequence: CASSYSGTGLNSPLHF. The CDR3 DNA reads as TGTGCCAGCAGTTACTCCGGGACAGGGTTGAATTCACCCCTCCACTTT.

This clone occurred a few times. The chain combines TRBV7-9 with TRBJ2-7; TRBD2 matches 7 bases. The CDR3 length is 13 residues. Germline-derived CDR1 and CDR2 are SEHNR and FQNEAQ (reference sequence). J lost 4 bases, V lost 0 bases, and 0 bases had no gene match. CDR3 region: CASSLAGGYEQYF. CDR3 bases: TGTGCCAGCAGCTTAGCGGGGGGGTACGAGCAGTACTTC.